This is a list of T cell receptor beta chains from one sample in a study of siplizumab effects on memory and regulatory T cells. Here immunoSEQ multiplex PCR was the method, and the copy in TCRdb shows in-frame clones only, minus some. Counted here are 50,000 to 75,000 clones, approximately 97% occurring once; the ten biggest clones make up about 0.1%. Sequencing input: naive CD8+ T cells sorted from blood. These receptor sequences come from a human donor in good health. The CDR3 runs from the conserved cysteine through the conserved F or W. D genes are given only for firm matches. Size tells how often a clone was seen (once, few, many) or the class of an expanded clone, and some rows leave it out.

v_call: TRBV19
d_call: .
j_call: TRBJ2-7
clone_size: .
cdr3_length: 14
cdr3_aa: CASTQGGSSYEQYF
cdr3_nt: TGTGCCAGTACCCAGGGGGGGAGCTCCTACGAGCAGTACTTC

v_call: TRBV30
d_call: TRBD2
j_call: TRBJ2-2
clone_size: .
cdr3_length: 14
cdr3_aa: CAWSGGGGTGELFF
cdr3_nt: TGTGCCTGGAGTGGTGGCGGGGGGACCGGGGAGCTGTTTTTT

v_call: TRBV4-1
d_call: TRBD2
j_call: TRBJ2-7
clone_size: .
cdr3_length: 15
cdr3_aa: CASSQTDGGSYEQYF
cdr3_nt: TGCGCCAGCAGCCAAACGGACGGGGGGTCCTACGAGCAGTACTTC

v_call: TRBV10-2
d_call: .
j_call: TRBJ1-1
clone_size: .
cdr3_length: 12
cdr3_aa: CASSSRGGEAFF
cdr3_nt: TGCGCCAGCAGTTCCAGGGGCGGTGAAGCTTTCTTT

v_call: TRBV7-3
d_call: TRBD2
j_call: TRBJ2-2
clone_size: .
cdr3_length: 16
cdr3_aa: CASSSPSGANTGELFF
cdr3_nt: TGTGCCAGCAGCTCACCTAGCGGGGCCAACACCGGGGAGCTGTTTTTT

v_call: TRBV27
d_call: TRBD1
j_call: TRBJ2-3
clone_size: .
cdr3_length: 14
cdr3_aa: CASSATGVEDTQYF
cdr3_nt: TGTGCCAGCAGTGCTACAGGGGTGGAAGATACGCAGTATTTT

v_call: TRBV5-4
d_call: TRBD1
j_call: TRBJ1-2
clone_size: .
cdr3_length: 13
cdr3_aa: CASSIQGDYGYTF
cdr3_nt: TGTGCCAGCAGTATACAGGGGGACTATGGCTACACCTTC

v_call: TRBV25-1
d_call: TRBD1
j_call: TRBJ1-5
clone_size: .
cdr3_length: 13
cdr3_aa: CASSEGQNQPQHF
cdr3_nt: TGTGCCAGCAGTGAGGGACAGAATCAGCCCCAGCATTTT

v_call: TRBV12-5
d_call: .
j_call: TRBJ2-7
clone_size: once
cdr3_length: 14
cdr3_aa: CASGGGGPFYEQYF
cdr3_nt: TGTGCTAGTGGCGGTGGGGGTCCTTTTTACGAGCAGTACTTC

v_call: TRBV10-2
d_call: .
j_call: TRBJ2-1
clone_size: .
cdr3_length: 14
cdr3_aa: CASISRSSYNEQFF
cdr3_nt: TGCGCCAGCATCAGCCGGAGCTCCTACAATGAGCAGTTCTTC

v_call: TRBV29-1
d_call: .
j_call: TRBJ1-5
clone_size: .
cdr3_length: 13
cdr3_aa: CSVEMGSNQPQHF
cdr3_nt: TGCAGCGTTGAAATGGGGAGCAATCAGCCCCAGCATTTT